These 23 T cell receptor beta chains were sequenced from one sample in a study of CD8 T cells in Susac syndrome. RNA, at about 0.45 to 1 ug, was reverse transcribed with random hexamers. TCRdb reprocessed the immunoSEQ multiplex PCR reads with MiXCR, giving one entry per CDR3 protein. The sample records just over 150,000 distinct CDR3 sequences, approximately 96% being singletons. The sample was CD4+ T cells from PBMCs. The receptors were sampled from a human donor with Susac syndrome.

For the CDR3, the DNA is TGCAGTGCTAGAGGCAGGGGCCGGGAGCTGTTTTTT. Residues: CSARGRGRELFF. V is TRBV20-1 and J is TRBJ2-2; D might be TRBD1 (6 bases). The CDR3 has 12 residues. The V gene's germline CDR1 is DFQATT and CDR2 SNEGSKA (reference sequence). V was trimmed by 1 base and J by 9 bases, leaving 9 bases between them.

V is TRBV30 and J is TRBJ1-2; D is undetermined. The CDR3 runs to 12 residues. The germline CDR1 and CDR2 sequences are GTSNPN and SVGIG (reference sequence). The V end lost 1 base, the J end lost 4 bases, and 7 bases lay between the germline ends. In nucleotides, the CDR3 is TGTGCCTGGAGTGGGTCTTCCTATGGCTACACCTTC. The encoded protein is CAWSGSSYGYTF.

This chain joins TRBV6-5 and TRBJ1-6, with 11 bases fitting TRBD1. CDR1 is MNHEY and CDR2 is SVGAGI in the germline V gene. V was pared by 3 bases and J by 8 bases, with 6 bases of the junction left unmatched. The CDR3 contains 16 residues. CDR3 coding DNA: TGTGCCAGCAGTTATTCTACGGGACAGGGGGATTCACCCCTCCACTTT. This gives the protein CASSYSTGQGDSPLHF.

This clonotype appeared a single time. The V gene is TRBV20-1, the J gene TRBJ1-2; 10 bases are a match to TRBD1. CDR3 length: 16 amino acids. The junction had 12 bases not matched to a gene; V was cut back by 1 base and J by 7 bases. Germline loops: CDR1 DFQATT, CDR2 SNEGSKA (reference sequence). The CDR3 region is CSARAGTGANAGGYTF. The CDR3 coding sequence is TGCAGTGCTAGAGCCGGGACAGGGGCTAATGCTGGTGGCTACACCTTC.

This sequence joins TRBV20-1 and TRBJ1-4; no reliable D call. Trimming pared 1 base from V and 8 bases from J, leaving 11 bases between. This CDR3 spans 13 amino acids. In germline, CDR1 is DFQATT, CDR2 SNEGSKA (reference sequence). In nucleotides, the CDR3 is TGCAGTGCTAGAGCGGGGAATGGCGAAAAACTGTTTTTT. It encodes CSARAGNGEKLFF.

CDR3 in DNA: TGCAGTGCTAGGGCGCTAGCGGGGGGGACCTACGAGCAGTACTTC. As protein: CSARALAGGTYEQYF. J is TRBJ2-7 and V is TRBV20-1, with 12 bases identical to TRBD2. V lost 3 bases and J lost 2; bases outside the gene matches: 5. This CDR3 is 15 amino acids long. Germline V lookup: CDR1 DFQATT, CDR2 SNEGSKA (reference sequence).

The chain couples TRBV7-9 to TRBJ1-5; a possible D gene is TRBD1 (6 bases). Between the trimmed V and J ends, which lost 5 bases and 4 bases, there was a span of 9 bases. The CDR3 consists of 13 residues. Looked up from germline, CDR1 is SEHNR and CDR2 is FQNEAQ (reference sequence). CDR3 DNA: TGTGCCAGCAGCCCCCAGGGGAATCAGCCCCAGCATTTT. The encoded protein is CASSPQGNQPQHF.

The J gene is TRBJ2-5, the V gene TRBV7-2; TRBD1 aligns across 10 bases. J lost 4 bases, V lost 5 bases, and 16 bases had no gene match. Looked up from germline, CDR1 is SGHTA and CDR2 is FQGNSA. CDR3 size: 18 residues. In DNA form, the CDR3 reads TGTGCCAGCAGCCTAACCAGGTCCCGGACAGGGGGTAGAGAGACCCAGTACTTC. Encoded protein: CASSLTRSRTGGRETQYF.

V and J are TRBV4-2 and TRBJ1-2; 8 nucleotides align to TRBD1. The V segment lost 4 bases and the J segment 3 bases; nucleotides outside the gene matches: 13. The CDR3 runs to 17 residues. Germline V CDR1 and CDR2: LGHNA, YNFKEQ. Here the CDR3 reads CASSPNVRTGSDYGYTF. The CDR3 DNA reads as TGTGCCAGCAGCCCTAATGTGAGGACAGGGTCAGACTATGGCTACACCTTC.

The J gene is TRBJ2-2, the V gene TRBV12-3 or TRBV12-4; TRBD1 aligns across 8 bases. The V and J ends lost 4 bases and 5 bases, in that order; junction bases with no gene match: 9. The CDR3 runs to 16 residues. CDR3 region: CASSSKSDRGTGELFF. The CDR3 DNA reads as TGTGCCAGCAGTTCCAAGTCTGACAGGGGAACCGGGGAGCTGTTTTTT.

V and J are TRBV12-3 or TRBV12-4 and TRBJ1-2; the D is unclear. V was pared by 3 bases and J by 7 bases, with 12 bases between. The CDR3 has 13 residues. CDR3 in DNA: TGTGCCAGCAGTTTTGAGGGAGTTAGTGGCTACACCTTC. Amino acids: CASSFEGVSGYTF.

J is TRBJ1-6 and V is TRBV7-2; 7 bases align to TRBD1. The CDR3 totals 14 residues. Trimming at V came to 6 bases and at J to 6 bases, leaving 5 bases not matched to a gene. Germline-derived CDR1 and CDR2 are SGHTA and FQGNSA. The CDR3 nucleotides are TGTGCCAGCAGACGACAGGGTCTTAATTCACCCCTCCACTTT. This translates into CASRRQGLNSPLHF. Full variable domain (rest looked up from reference TRBV7-2 and TRBJ1-6): GAGVSQSPSNKVTEKGKDVELRCDPISGHTALYWYRQSLGQGLEFLIYFQGNSAPDKSGLPSDRFSAERTGGSVSTLTIQRTQQEDSAVYLCASRRQGLNSPLHFGNGTRLTVT.

This chain uses TRBV6-5 with TRBJ2-7; 12 bases agree with TRBD1. Trimming took 4 bases from V and 7 from J; bases not matched to a gene: 17. CDR3 length: 18 amino acids. CDR1 and CDR2 (germline): MNHEY, SVGAGI. This chain's CDR3 is CASSLLRQLGQGAGEQYF. In DNA form, the CDR3 reads TGTGCCAGCAGTTTATTGCGGCAACTGGGACAGGGGGCGGGTGAGCAGTACTTC.

V is TRBV29-1 and J is TRBJ1-1; the D gene is possibly TRBD1 (6 bases). From germline, CDR1 is SQVTM and CDR2 ANQGSEA. V lost 7 bases to trimming and J lost 5 bases, with 14 bases between them. The CDR3 covers 12 residues. Here the CDR3 DNA reads TGCAGCGCTTTGACAGGAGAGACTGAAGCTTTCTTT. It is translated as CSALTGETEAFF.

In this sample, this clonotype turned up once. The chain links TRBV12-3 or TRBV12-4 to TRBJ2-2; 8 nucleotides line up with TRBD1. V gave up 5 bases and J gave up 7 bases; unmatched junction bases: 9. The CDR3 spans 15 residues. The CDR3 DNA reads as TGTGCCAGCAGTCCCCCGGACAGGGCGGGCGGGGAGCTGTTTTTT. Encoded protein: CASSPPDRAGGELFF.

The V gene is TRBV12-3 or TRBV12-4, the J gene TRBJ2-7; the D is unclear. This CDR3 has 12 residues. Trimming took 6 bases from V and 5 from J, leaving 11 bases between them. In DNA, the CDR3 is TGTGCCAGCAGCCCCCTCAGCCACGAGCAGTACTTC. Its translation: CASSPLSHEQYF.

The chain recombines TRBV18 with TRBJ1-2; possibly TRBD1 for D (5 bases). V dropped 4 bases and J dropped 7 bases, with 10 bases sitting between them. The CDR3 sequence is 12 residues long. CDR1 KGHSH and CDR2 LQKENI come from the germline V gene. The CDR3 DNA reads as TGTGCCAGCTCACTCCCGGGGACTGGCTACACCTTC. The encoded protein is CASSLPGTGYTF.

The chain carries TRBV18 and TRBJ2-1; 10 nucleotides agree with TRBD1. There are 15 residues in the CDR3. Germline V gene sequence: CDR1 KGHSH, CDR2 LQKENI. V shed 1 base and J 7 bases; nucleotides not matched to a gene: 4. The CDR3, as DNA: TGTGCCAGCTCACCACGACAGGGGGCGATGAATGAGCAGTTCTTC. Translation: CASSPRQGAMNEQFF.

This clonotype is a singleton in its sample. CDR3 in DNA: TGTGCCAGCTCCAGCGAGGGGGCGAACACTGAAGCTTTCTTT. It yields the protein CASSSEGANTEAFF. V usage is TRBV18 and J usage is TRBJ1-1, with 7 bases lining up with TRBD1. Germline loops: CDR1 KGHSH, CDR2 LQKENI. Trimming took 6 bases from V and 1 from J; bases not matched to a gene: 5. The CDR3 extends over 14 amino acids. The full variable domain, in which reference TRBV18 and TRBJ1-1 provide the parts outside the CDR3, is NAGVMQNPRHLVRRRGQEARLRCSPMKGHSHVYWYRQLPEEGLKFMVYLQKENIIDESGMPKERFSAEFPKEGPSILRIQQVVRGDSAAYFCASSSEGANTEAFFGQGTRLTVV.

This clonotype was seen only once. The V gene is TRBV11-2, the J gene TRBJ2-1; 14 nucleotides line up with TRBD2. The CDR3 sequence is 14 residues long. Germline V CDR1 and CDR2: SGHAT, FQNNGV. V lost 7 bases and J lost 10; bases outside the gene matches: 6. CDR3 amino acids: CASMSGLAGGEQFF. For the CDR3, the DNA is TGTGCCAGCATGAGCGGACTAGCGGGAGGCGAGCAGTTCTTC.

The chain employs TRBV11-2 and TRBJ2-7; D may be TRBD1 (6 bases). Trimming shortened V by 5 bases and J by 0 bases, and 11 bases separated the two germline ends. The CDR3 length is 14 residues. Germline V gene lookup returns CDR1 SGHAT and CDR2 FQNNGV. The CDR3 is CASSLDRTSYEQYF. Here the CDR3 DNA reads TGTGCCAGCAGCCTCGACAGGACCTCCTACGAGCAGTACTTC.

The V gene is TRBV5-1, the J gene TRBJ1-5; no definite D call. Germline V gene lookup returns CDR1 SGHRS and CDR2 YFSETQ. The length of the CDR3 is 14 residues. V lost 0 bases, J lost 3 bases, and 7 bases lay in between. CDR3 amino acids: CASSLGQDNQPQHF. The CDR3 nucleotides are TGCGCCAGCAGCTTGGGGCAGGACAATCAGCCCCAGCATTTT.

This chain connects TRBV29-1 to TRBJ2-3; 7 bases are a match to TRBD2. Germline CDR1 and CDR2: SQVTM and ANQGSEA. Trimming took 3 bases from V and 6 from J; bases not matched to a gene: 6. The CDR3 covers 13 residues. The CDR3 DNA sequence: TGCAGCGTTGAGCCTAGCGGCCTGGATACGCAGTATTTT. Protein: CSVEPSGLDTQYF.